A selection of T cell receptor beta chains follows, all from one sample in a study of CD8+ T cells in alopecia areata. Clones were read by immunoSEQ multiplex PCR, and TCRdb kept only the in-frame ones, dropping some. Of 95,000 to 100,000 clones detected, just under 60% appear once; the ten largest clones hold roughly 17%. Sequencing used CD8+ T cells sorted from blood, obtained at approximately week 60, from a patient treated with tofacitinib. These receptors were taken from a human donor with alopecia areata. The CDR3 runs from the conserved cysteine through the conserved F or W. The D gene is left open where the match is weak. Expanded clones get a size class; other rows say once, few or many, or leave the size out.

>NA|TRBD2|TRBJ2-7|TRBV29-1
CSVEGGDLSTYEQYF
TGCAGCGTTGAGGGAGGGGACCTTAGCACCTACGAGCAGTACTTC
>NA|NA|TRBJ1-2|TRBV5-6
CASSLVRVSNYGYTF
TGTGCCAGCAGCTTGGTGAGGGTTTCGAACTATGGCTACACCTTC
>few|NA|TRBJ1-5|TRBV15
CATSRDEGRGQPQHF
TGTGCCACCAGCAGAGATGAGGGGAGAGGTCAGCCCCAGCATTTT
>NA|TRBD1|TRBJ2-1|TRBV13
CASATGRYNEQFF
TGTGCCAGCGCGACAGGGCGTTACAATGAGCAGTTCTTC
>NA|NA|TRBJ2-7|TRBV5-1
CASSTRVAASYEQYF
TGCGCCAGCAGCACCCGGGTAGCGGCCTCCTACGAGCAGTACTTC
>NA|NA|TRBJ1-1|TRBV7-9
CASSLGLEAFF
TGTGCCAGCAGCCTGGGACTTGAAGCTTTCTTT
>NA|TRBD1|TRBJ2-2|TRBV27
CASSFGTGVPGELFF
TGTGCCAGCAGTTTTGGGACAGGGGTGCCCGGGGAGCTGTTTTTT
>NA|TRBD1|TRBJ1-5|TRBV4-2
CASSLGGGGQPQHF
TGTGCCAGCAGCTTAGGAGGGGGCGGACAGCCCCAGCATTTT
>NA|TRBD2|TRBJ2-3|TRBV5-7
CASSPCSTSGITDTQYF
TGTGCCAGCAGCCCCTGTAGTACTAGCGGGATCACAGATACGCAGTATTTT
>few|NA|TRBJ2-5|TRBV29-1
CSVRPETQYF
TGCAGCGTTCGGCCCGAGACCCAGTACTTC
>once|NA|TRBJ1-5|TRBV9
CASSPSMGAGQPQHF
TGTGCCAGCAGCCCCTCGATGGGGGCGGGTCAGCCCCAGCATTTT
>NA|TRBD1|TRBJ1-2|TRBV25-1
CASKGGGYGYTF
TGTGCCAGCAAAGGGGGCGGCTATGGCTACACCTTC
>NA|NA|TRBJ2-7|TRBV5-1
CASVEGNSAYEQYF
TGCGCCAGCGTGGAGGGTAACTCCGCCTACGAGCAGTACTTC
>once|NA|TRBJ2-1|TRBV7-9
CASSFGWDNEQFF
TGTGCCAGCAGCTTCGGCTGGGACAATGAGCAGTTCTTC
>NA|NA|TRBJ2-3|TRBV9
CASSVEGGANTDTQYF
TGTGCCAGCAGCGTAGAAGGGGGAGCAAACACAGATACGCAGTATTTT
>NA|TRBD2|TRBJ2-1|TRBV7-2
CASSLGGGVINEQFF
TGTGCCAGCAGCTTAGGCGGGGGGGTGATAAATGAGCAGTTCTTC
>NA|NA|TRBJ2-7|TRBV2
CASSLGGYEQYF
TGTGCCAGCAGTCTAGGGGGCTACGAGCAGTACTTC
>NA|NA|TRBJ1-2|TRBV30
CAWSEAGGDGGYTF
TGTGCCTGGAGTGAAGCGGGGGGCGACGGGGGCTACACCTTC
>few|NA|TRBJ1-5|TRBV27
CASSPVDIAFISNQPQHF
TGTGCCAGCAGTCCCGTGGATATAGCCTTTATTAGCAATCAGCCCCAGCATTTT
>NA|NA|TRBJ1-6|TRBV1
CTSSQDVGPLSPLHF
TGCACCAGCAGCCAAGACGTGGGACCGTTGTCACCCCTCCACTTT
>few|NA|TRBJ2-3|TRBV29-1
CSVEDPRRNTDTQYF
TGCAGCGTTGAAGATCCCAGGAGGAACACAGATACGCAGTATTTT
>few|NA|TRBJ2-5|TRBV6-5
CASSFLASEETQYF
TGTGCCAGCAGTTTCCTCGCCAGCGAAGAGACCCAGTACTTC
>NA|NA|TRBJ1-5|TRBV7-4
CASRAVDSYQPQHF
TGTGCCAGCAGGGCCGTGGACAGTTATCAGCCCCAGCATTTT